The T cell receptor (beta chain) described here comes from a study of OX40 agonist ivuxolimab in advanced cancers. Study-level information: There were three patients with partial responses, one having hepatocellular carcinoma and two cutaneous melanoma. Study-wide results and caveats: Partial responders at 0.1-3.0 mg/kg had among the lowest clonal expansion.

Some clones are missing from TCRdb's copy, which holds only in-frame ones; the method was immunoSEQ multiplex PCR. This sample has approximately 99,000 clones, with approximately 87% found just once. Germline V gene sequence: CDR1 KGHSH, CDR2 LQKENI. Germline trimming cut 6 bases from V and 1 base from J; bases unmatched to any gene: 10. This CDR3 contains 16 residues. About this clone itself: Its antigen is still unknown.

The chain is built from TRBV18 and TRBJ1-1; 8 bases match TRBD1. Sequencing used CD4+ or CD8+ T cells sorted from blood, obtained in a trial of the OX40 agonist ivuxolimab. The sequence was collected from an adult with an advanced solid tumor such as melanoma, head and neck, liver or kidney cancer. CDR3 sequence (DNA): TGTGCCAGCTCGCCAATGAACAGGGGGTCGAACACTGAAGCTTTCTTT. It is translated as CASSPMNRGSNTEAFF.